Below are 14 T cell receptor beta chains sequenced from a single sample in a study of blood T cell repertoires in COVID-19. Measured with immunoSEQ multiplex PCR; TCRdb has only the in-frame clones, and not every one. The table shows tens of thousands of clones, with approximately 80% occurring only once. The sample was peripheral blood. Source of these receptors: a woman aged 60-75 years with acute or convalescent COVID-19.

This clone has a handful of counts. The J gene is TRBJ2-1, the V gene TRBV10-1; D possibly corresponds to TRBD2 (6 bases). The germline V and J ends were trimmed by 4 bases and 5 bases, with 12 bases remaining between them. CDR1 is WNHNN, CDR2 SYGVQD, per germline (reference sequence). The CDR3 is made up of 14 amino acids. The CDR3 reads CASSAVADNNEQFF. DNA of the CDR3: TGCGCCAGCAGTGCGGTAGCGGATAACAATGAGCAGTTCTTC.

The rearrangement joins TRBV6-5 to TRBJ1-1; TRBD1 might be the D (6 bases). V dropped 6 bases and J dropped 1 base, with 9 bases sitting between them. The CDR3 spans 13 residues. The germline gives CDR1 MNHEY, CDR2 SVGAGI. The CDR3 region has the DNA TGTGCCAGCAGGACAGGATGGAACACTGAAGCTTTCTTT. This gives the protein CASRTGWNTEAFF.

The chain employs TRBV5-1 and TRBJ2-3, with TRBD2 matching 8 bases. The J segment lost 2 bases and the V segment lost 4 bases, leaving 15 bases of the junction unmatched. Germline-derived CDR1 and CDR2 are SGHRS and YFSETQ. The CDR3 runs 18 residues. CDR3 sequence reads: CASSPDLPSGSYTDTQYF. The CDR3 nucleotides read TGCGCCAGCAGCCCAGATCTACCTAGCGGGTCCTACACAGATACGCAGTATTTT.

The CDR3 DNA sequence: TGTGCCACCAGCAGAGGGAGCTCCTATAATTCACCCCTCCACTTT. This gives the protein CATSRGSSYNSPLHF. The chain carries TRBV15 and TRBJ1-6; D is undetermined. V lost 1 base and J 0 bases, leaving 4 bases between the germline ends. Germline V gene lookup returns CDR1 LNHNV and CDR2 YYDKDF (reference sequence). The CDR3 is 15 residues long.

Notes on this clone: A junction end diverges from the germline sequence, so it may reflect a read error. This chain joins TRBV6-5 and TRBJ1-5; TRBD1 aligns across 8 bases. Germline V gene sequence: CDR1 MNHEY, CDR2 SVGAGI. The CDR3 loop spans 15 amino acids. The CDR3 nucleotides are TGTGCCAGCAGGGCGGGACAGGCGGGCAATCGGCCCCAGCATTTT. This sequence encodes CASRAGQAGNRPQHF.

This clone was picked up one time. CDR3 in amino acids: CASSPAQIGADYGYTF. The CDR3 DNA reads TGTGCCAGCAGCCCCGCCCAGATAGGAGCGGACTATGGCTACACCTTC. The J gene is TRBJ1-2, the V gene TRBV11-2; D gene uncertain. With 5 bases removed from V and 3 bases from J, the gap between germline ends came to 19 bases. Germline CDR1 SGHAT, CDR2 FQNNGV. The CDR3 is 16 amino acids.

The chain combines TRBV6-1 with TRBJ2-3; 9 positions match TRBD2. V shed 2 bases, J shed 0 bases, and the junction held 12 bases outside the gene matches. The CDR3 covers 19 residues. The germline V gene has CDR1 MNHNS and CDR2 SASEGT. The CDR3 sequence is CASSEHGGGAGGSTDTQYF. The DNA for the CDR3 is TGTGCCAGCAGTGAACACGGTGGAGGAGCGGGGGGCAGCACAGATACGCAGTATTTT.

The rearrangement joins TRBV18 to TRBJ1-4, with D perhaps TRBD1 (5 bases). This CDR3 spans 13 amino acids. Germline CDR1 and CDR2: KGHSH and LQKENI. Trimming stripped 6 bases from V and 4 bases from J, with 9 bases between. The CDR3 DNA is TGTGCCAGCTCGGGGCAGCTTAATGAAAAACTGTTTTTT. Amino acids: CASSGQLNEKLFF.

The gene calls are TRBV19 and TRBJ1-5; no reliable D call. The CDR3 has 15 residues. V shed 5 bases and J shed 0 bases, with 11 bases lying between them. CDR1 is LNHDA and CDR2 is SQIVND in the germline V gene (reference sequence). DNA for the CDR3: TGTGCCAGTAGTTGGTCAGAACATAGCAATCAGCCCCAGCATTTT. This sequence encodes CASSWSEHSNQPQHF.

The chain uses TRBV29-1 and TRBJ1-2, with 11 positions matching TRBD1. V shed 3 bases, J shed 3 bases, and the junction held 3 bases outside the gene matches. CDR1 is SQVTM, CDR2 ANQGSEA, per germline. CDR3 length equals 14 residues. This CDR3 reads CSVDRTGGDYGYTF. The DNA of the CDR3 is TGCAGCGTTGATAGGACAGGGGGCGACTATGGCTACACCTTC. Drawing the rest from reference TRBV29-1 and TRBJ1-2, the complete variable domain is SAVISQKPSRDICQRGTSLTIQCQVDSQVTMMFWYRQQPGQSLTLIATANQGSEATYESGFVIDKFPISRPNLTFSTLTVSNMSPEDSSIYLCSVDRTGGDYGYTFGSGTRLTVV.

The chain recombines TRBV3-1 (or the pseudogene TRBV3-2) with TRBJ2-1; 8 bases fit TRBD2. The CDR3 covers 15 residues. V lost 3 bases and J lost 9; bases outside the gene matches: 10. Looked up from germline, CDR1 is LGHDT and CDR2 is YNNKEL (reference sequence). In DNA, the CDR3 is TGTGCCAGCAGCCAGTTCCGGGGGGGCCGTGGTGAGCAGTTCTTC. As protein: CASSQFRGGRGEQFF.

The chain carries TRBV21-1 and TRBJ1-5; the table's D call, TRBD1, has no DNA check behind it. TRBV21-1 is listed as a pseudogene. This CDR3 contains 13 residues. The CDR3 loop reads CASKSRGYQPQHF. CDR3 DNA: TGTGCCAGCAAGTCAAGGGGATATCAGCCCCAGCATTTT.

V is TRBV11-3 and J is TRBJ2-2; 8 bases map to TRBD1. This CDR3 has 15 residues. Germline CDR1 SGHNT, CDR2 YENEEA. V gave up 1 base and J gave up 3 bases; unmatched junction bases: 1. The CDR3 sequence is CASSLGQGYTGELFF. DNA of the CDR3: TGTGCCAGCAGCTTAGGACAGGGGTACACCGGGGAGCTGTTTTTT.

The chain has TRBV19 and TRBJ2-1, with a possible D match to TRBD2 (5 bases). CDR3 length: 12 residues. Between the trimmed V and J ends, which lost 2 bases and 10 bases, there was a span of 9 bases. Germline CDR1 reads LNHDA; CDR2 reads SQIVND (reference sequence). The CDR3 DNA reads TGTGCCAGTAGTATAATTGGCGGGGAGCAGTTCTTC. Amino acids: CASSIIGGEQFF.